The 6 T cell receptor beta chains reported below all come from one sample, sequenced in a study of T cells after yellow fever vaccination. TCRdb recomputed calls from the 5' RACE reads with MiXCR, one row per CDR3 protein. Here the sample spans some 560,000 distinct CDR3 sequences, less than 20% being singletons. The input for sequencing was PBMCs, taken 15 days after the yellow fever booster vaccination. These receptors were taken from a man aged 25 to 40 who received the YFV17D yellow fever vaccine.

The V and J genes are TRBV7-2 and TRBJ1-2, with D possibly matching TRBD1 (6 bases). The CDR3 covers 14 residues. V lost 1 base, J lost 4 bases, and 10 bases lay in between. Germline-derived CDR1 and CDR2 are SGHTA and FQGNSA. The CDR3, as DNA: TGTGCCAGCAGCTTAGGACAGGCTCTCTATGGCTACACCTTC. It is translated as CASSLGQALYGYTF. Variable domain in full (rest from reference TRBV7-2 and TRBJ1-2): GAGVSQSPSNKVTEKGKDVELRCDPISGHTALYWYRQSLGQGLEFLIYFQGNSAPDKSGLPSDRFSAERTGGSVSTLTIQRTQQEDSAVYLCASSLGQALYGYTFGSGTRLTVV.

CDR3 sequence (DNA): TGCGCCAGCAGCCCCCGAGGAGGCGGTACAAGCTCCTACAATGAGCAGTTCTTC. This translates into CASSPRGGGTSSYNEQFF. The chain combines TRBV5-1 with TRBJ2-1; tentatively, D is TRBD2 (5 bases). Germline V lookup: CDR1 SGHRS, CDR2 YFSETQ. Trimming stripped 4 bases from V and 0 bases from J, with 20 bases between. CDR3 length: 18 amino acids. Complete variable domain (other parts from reference TRBV5-1 and TRBJ2-1): KAGVTQTPRYLIKTRGQQVTLSCSPISGHRSVSWYQQTPGQGLQFLFEYFSETQRNKGNFPGRFSGRQFSNSRSEMNVSTLELGDSALYLCASSPRGGGTSSYNEQFFGPGTRLTVL.

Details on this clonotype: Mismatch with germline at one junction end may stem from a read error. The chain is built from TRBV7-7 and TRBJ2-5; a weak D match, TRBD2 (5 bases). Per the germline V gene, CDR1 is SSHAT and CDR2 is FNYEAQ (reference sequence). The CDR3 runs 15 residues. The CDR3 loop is CASSLGRLGGETQYF. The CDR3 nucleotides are TGTGCTAGCAGCTTAGGACGACTCGGCGGGGAGACCCAGTACTTC.

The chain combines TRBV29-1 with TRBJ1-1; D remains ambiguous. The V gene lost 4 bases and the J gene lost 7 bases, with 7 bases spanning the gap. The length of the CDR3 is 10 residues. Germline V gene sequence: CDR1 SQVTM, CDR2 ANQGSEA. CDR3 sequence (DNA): TGCAGCGTTGTGGAGGATGAAGCTTTCTTT. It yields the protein CSVVEDEAFF.

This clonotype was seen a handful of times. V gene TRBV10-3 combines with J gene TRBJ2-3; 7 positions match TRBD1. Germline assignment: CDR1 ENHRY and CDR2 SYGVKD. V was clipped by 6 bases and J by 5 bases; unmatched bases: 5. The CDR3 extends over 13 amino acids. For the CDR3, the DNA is TGTGCCATCAGCGGACAGGAACTAGATACGCAGTATTTT. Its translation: CAISGQELDTQYF.

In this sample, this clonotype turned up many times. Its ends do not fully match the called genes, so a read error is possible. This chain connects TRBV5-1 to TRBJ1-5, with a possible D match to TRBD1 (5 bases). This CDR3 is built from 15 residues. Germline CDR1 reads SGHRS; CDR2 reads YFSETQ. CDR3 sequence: CASSLAGGSNQPQHF. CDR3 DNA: TGTGCCAGCAGCTTGGCCGGGGGTAGCAATCAGCCCCAGCATTTT.